Following are 6 T cell receptor beta chains from one sample sequenced in a study of CD8+CD57+ T cells in acquired aplastic anemia. Genomic DNA was employed as the template in profiling TCR beta VDJ and CDR3. In TCRdb, the reads were re-called with MiXCR into one record per CDR3 protein. The repertoire holds some 180,000 distinct CDR3 sequences, with approximately 46% as singletons. Specimen: sorted CD4+, CD8+, or CD8+CD57+ T cells (not recorded which) from PBMCs. The source is a human donor in good health.

The chain carries TRBV19 and TRBJ2-2; D not certain. The CDR3 runs to 14 residues. The V gene's germline CDR1 is LNHDA and CDR2 SQIVND (reference sequence). V lost 3 bases and J 1 base, leaving 6 bases between the germline ends. CDR3 sequence: CASSISQNTGELFF. CDR3 DNA sequence: TGTGCCAGTAGTATTTCGCAGAACACCGGGGAGCTGTTTTTT.

The rearrangement joins TRBV2 to TRBJ1-4; D remains unclear. Germline V gives CDR1 SNHLY, CDR2 FYNNEI. This CDR3 region has 17 residues. V dropped 4 bases and J dropped 2 bases, with 17 bases sitting between them. As DNA, the CDR3 is TGTGCCAGCAGTGCCTATACGATGGAAGTGACTAATGAAAAACTGTTTTTT. Amino acids: CASSAYTMEVTNEKLFF. Variable domain in full (rest from reference TRBV2 and TRBJ1-4): EPEVTQTPSHQVTQMGQEVILRCVPISNHLYFYWYRQILGQKVEFLVSFYNNEISEKSEIFDDQFSVERPDGSNFTLKIRSTKLEDSAMYFCASSAYTMEVTNEKLFFGSGTQLSVL.

The V call is TRBV20-1, the J call TRBJ1-1; D is ambiguous. The CDR3 has 13 residues. Germline-derived CDR1 and CDR2 are DFQATT and SNEGSKA (reference sequence). V shed 4 bases and J shed 0 bases, with 9 bases lying between them. The CDR3 here is CSAKRDMNTEAFF. CDR3 bases: TGCAGTGCTAAACGGGATATGAACACTGAAGCTTTCTTT.

J is TRBJ1-3 and V is TRBV4-1; the match to TRBD1 covers 10 bases. J lost 4 bases, V lost 5 bases, and 2 bases had no gene match. This CDR3 contains 14 residues. Germline V CDR1 and CDR2: MGHRA, YSYEKL. The DNA of the CDR3 is TGCGCCAGCAGCGACAGGGGGCTAGGAAACACCATATATTTT. Encoded protein: CASSDRGLGNTIYF.

This clonotype occurred a few times. The chain couples TRBV19 to TRBJ1-6; D uncertain. Germline V gene sequence: CDR1 LNHDA, CDR2 SQIVND (reference sequence). V was cut by 1 base and J by 9 bases, with 13 bases left in between. This CDR3 has 15 amino acids. Here the CDR3 DNA reads TGTGCCAGTAGTATAGTCCGGGAGGGAGCTTCACCCCTCCACTTT. It encodes CASSIVREGASPLHF.

CDR3 loop: CSGSRAPGELFF. The CDR3 nucleotides read TGCAGCGGCTCTCGAGCTCCCGGGGAGCTGTTTTTT. J is TRBJ2-2 and V is TRBV29-1, with D uncertain. Trimming left V 7 bases short and J 6 bases short, with 12 bases between. Germline loops: CDR1 SQVTM, CDR2 ANQGSEA. This CDR3 comprises 12 residues.